These 8 T cell receptor beta chains were all obtained from the same sample, sequenced in a study of T cells after yellow fever vaccination. A single record per CDR3 protein comes from TCRdb applying MiXCR to the 5' RACE reads. The table shows approximately 550,000 distinct CDR3 sequences, with about 13% occurring only once. The specimen comprised PBMCs, sampled on the day of the yellow fever booster vaccination. These TCRs come from a man aged 25-45 years who received the YFV17D yellow fever vaccine.

This clonotype was seen a few times. The chain is built from TRBV7-2 and TRBJ2-5; no clear D. Germline V gene data show CDR1 as SGHTA and CDR2 as FQGNSA. Trimming removed 10 bases at V and 5 bases at J, with 8 bases between. The CDR3 runs 10 residues. The DNA of the CDR3 is TGTGCCACGGCTTCGGAGACCCAGTACTTC. Its translation is CATASETQYF.

This sequence joins TRBV28 and TRBJ1-2; D gene ambiguous. This CDR3 region has 12 residues. V shed 3 bases and J shed 7 bases, with 9 bases lying between them. Germline CDR1 and CDR2: MDHEN and SYDVKM. CDR3 sequence reads: CASSFSLVGYTF. The CDR3 nucleotides are TGTGCCAGCAGTTTTAGCCTTGTTGGCTACACCTTC.

This clonotype has just a few counts. The gene calls are TRBV6-5 and TRBJ2-7, with 10 bases matching TRBD2. The CDR3 totals 15 residues. The ends lost 2 bases at V and 3 bases at J; junction bases unmatched: 4. From germline, CDR1 is MNHEY and CDR2 SVGAGI. This CDR3 reads CASSYESGRVYEQYF. In DNA form, the CDR3 reads TGTGCCAGCAGTTACGAAAGCGGGAGGGTCTACGAGCAGTACTTC.

In its sample, this clonotype was seen a few times. CDR3 coding DNA: TGTGCCTGGAGTGTACTGGGCTACACTGAAGCTTTCTTT. This translates into CAWSVLGYTEAFF. The chain uses TRBV30 and TRBJ1-1; D uncertain. The germline V gene encodes CDR1 GTSNPN and CDR2 SVGIG (reference sequence). The ends were cut back, 0 bases at V and 3 bases at J, with 8 bases in the middle. CDR3 length equals 13 residues.

This clonotype was counted a few times. The chain joins TRBV5-4 to TRBJ2-7, with D possibly matching TRBD2 (6 bases). The ends were cut back, 2 bases at V and 5 bases at J, with 11 bases in the middle. The CDR3 is made up of 13 amino acids. Germline V lookup: CDR1 SGHNT, CDR2 YYREEE (reference sequence). In DNA form, the CDR3 reads TGTGCCAGCAGCTTTACGGACTATAACGAGCAGTACTTC. This sequence encodes CASSFTDYNEQYF.

This clonotype showed up many times. The chain joins TRBV12-3 or TRBV12-4 to TRBJ2-2; D not certain. The CDR3 extends over 14 amino acids. The V end lost 5 bases, the J end lost 7 bases, and 14 bases lay between the germline ends. The CDR3: CASSPSPGDGELFF. The CDR3 DNA follows: TGTGCCAGCAGTCCATCCCCGGGTGACGGGGAGCTGTTTTTT.

This chain joins TRBV20-1 and TRBJ2-1, with 7 bases identical to TRBD1. Per germline, CDR1 DFQATT and CDR2 SNEGSKA (reference sequence). CDR3 length: 14 amino acids. Germline trimming cut 6 bases from V and 3 bases from J; bases unmatched to any gene: 8. The CDR3 region is CSAAGAGGYNEQFF. The CDR3 DNA reads TGCAGTGCCGCTGGCGCAGGGGGCTACAATGAGCAGTTCTTC.

This clonotype occurred many times. This chain connects TRBV7-8 to TRBJ2-1, with a tentative D call TRBD2 (6 bases). V shed 11 bases and J shed 0 bases, with 17 bases lying between them. Germline assignment: CDR1 SGHVS and CDR2 FQNEAQ. The CDR3 is 15 residues long. This CDR3 is CASLRWRDSYNEQFF. In nucleotides, the CDR3 is TGTGCCTCCCTTCGGTGGCGGGACTCCTACAATGAGCAGTTCTTC.